Included here is one T cell receptor (beta chain) sequence, with context. Its specificity is unknown. Viral peptide pools were used in the ViraFEST assay to expand antigen-specific CD4+ T cells, and sequencing came afterward. With roughly nine days of culture completed, CD4+ T cells were isolated. All vaccine recipients tested negative for nucleocapsid antibodies and had never contracted SARS-CoV-2 infection. Clones were read by immunoSEQ multiplex PCR, and TCRdb kept only the in-frame ones, dropping some. The data hold about 73,000 clones, with approximately 72% observed a single time. The sample belongs to a study of vaccination effects on CD4 cells after COVID-19. Germline-derived CDR1 and CDR2 are SGHRS and YFSETQ. The CDR3 has 16 residues. V gave up 0 bases and J gave up 7 bases, with 14 bases separating them. Study-wide results and limits: Few convalescent patients were included, and no early post-infection timepoints were sampled.

The clonotype was recovered from a human donor who received a COVID-19 vaccine. The sequences come from CD4+ T cells from PBMCs cultured with HCoV-NL63 spike peptides, collected before COVID-19 vaccination. V and J are TRBV5-1 and TRBJ1-6; D is ambiguous. The CDR3 loop reads CASSLEVGVSNSPLHF. For the CDR3, the DNA is TGCGCCAGCAGCTTGGAGGTTGGCGTTTCAAATTCACCCCTCCACTTT.